This T cell receptor beta chain was sequenced in a study of T cells in Graves' hyperthyroidism and ophthalmopathy. Many counts were recorded for this clonotype. Using RNA transcripts as the source, TCR beta CDR3 regions were amplified. A first-round RT-PCR of the TCR CDR3 used the HTBI primer set. One entry per CDR3 protein, called by TCRdb with MiXCR from the multiplex PCR reads. Of about 710,000 distinct CDR3 sequences in the sample, about a sixth were seen once. The sample taken for sequencing was blood. This TCR was recovered from a young man with Graves' hyperthyroidism.

CDR3 bases: TGTGCCAGCAGCCTGTATCCCTACAATGAGCAGTTCTTC. Its protein is CASSLYPYNEQFF. This chain uses TRBV7-9 with TRBJ2-1; D uncertain. The V gene lost 5 bases and the J gene lost 2 bases, with 7 bases spanning the gap. CDR3 size: 13 residues. Germline V gene data show CDR1 as SEHNR and CDR2 as FQNEAQ (reference sequence).